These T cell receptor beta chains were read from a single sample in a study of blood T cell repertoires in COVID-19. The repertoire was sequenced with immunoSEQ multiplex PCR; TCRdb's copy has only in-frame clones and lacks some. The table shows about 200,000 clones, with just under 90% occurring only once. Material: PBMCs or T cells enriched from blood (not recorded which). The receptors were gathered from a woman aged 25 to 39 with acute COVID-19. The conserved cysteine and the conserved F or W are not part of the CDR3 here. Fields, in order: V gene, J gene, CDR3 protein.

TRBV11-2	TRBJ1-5	ASSLGGLYSNQPQH
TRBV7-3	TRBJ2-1	ASSPRQGVNEQF
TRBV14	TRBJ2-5	ASSQPGTIVEGTQY
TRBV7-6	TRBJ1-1	ASSLAGRGQTEAF
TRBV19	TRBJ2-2	ASSPGGGAAGELF
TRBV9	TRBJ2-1	ASSVETGEWNEQF
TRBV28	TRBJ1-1	ASSFWLLNTEAF
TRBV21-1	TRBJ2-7	ASSKERTTYEQY
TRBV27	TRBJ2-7	ASSNRGLEQY
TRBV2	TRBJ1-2	ASSEEGPGYGYT
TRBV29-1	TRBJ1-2	SARDKKMYGYT
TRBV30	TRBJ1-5	AWSIKGQGDSQPQH
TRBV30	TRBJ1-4	AWNGLDYAGSNEKLF
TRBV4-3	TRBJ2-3	ASSHMTGGGADTQY
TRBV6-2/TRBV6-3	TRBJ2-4	ASSSLSQGFRRY
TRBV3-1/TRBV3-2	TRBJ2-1	ASSHTGSDYNEQF
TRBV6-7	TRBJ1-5	ASSYRTGQPQH
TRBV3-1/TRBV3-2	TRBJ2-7	ASSQDSVSHEQY
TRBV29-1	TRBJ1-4	SGGGIGNEKLF
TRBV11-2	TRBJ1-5	ASSRGRDQPQH
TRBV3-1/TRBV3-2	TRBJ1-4	ASSQRDRASELF
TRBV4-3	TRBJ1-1	ASSQETGGDTEAF
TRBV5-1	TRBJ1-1	ASRPDSPNTEAF
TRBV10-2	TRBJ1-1	ASSESGVQGKERAF
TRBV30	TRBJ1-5	AWSADREQPQH
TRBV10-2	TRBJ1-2	ASRAPGQRGRGQGYT
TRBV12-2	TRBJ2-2	ASRPFPGGPNTGELF
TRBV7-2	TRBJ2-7	ASSLGGLGPAGYEQY
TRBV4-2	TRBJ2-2	ASSQGQLHTGELF
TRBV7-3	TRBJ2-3	ASSLTGGEDGRSTDTQY
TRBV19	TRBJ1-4	ASSRNEKLF
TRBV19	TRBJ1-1	ASRTGGTEAF
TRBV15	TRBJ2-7	ATSRGTGDSYEQY
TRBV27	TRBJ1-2	ASSFLSGSAYGYT
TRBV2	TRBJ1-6	ASTWDSNNSPLH
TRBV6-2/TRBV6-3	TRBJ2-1	ASSWGQGGEQF
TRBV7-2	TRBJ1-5	ASSPGPRGWYSNQPQH
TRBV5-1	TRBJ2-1	ASSARQDTHDNEQF
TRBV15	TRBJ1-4	ATSRATAYNEKLF
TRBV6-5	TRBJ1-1	ASSYSGGVPEAF
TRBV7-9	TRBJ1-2	ASTPGGLEGYT
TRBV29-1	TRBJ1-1	SVKDRDLLNTEAF
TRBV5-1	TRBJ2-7	ASSLTSGASYEQY
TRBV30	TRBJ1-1	AWKAGQNTEAF
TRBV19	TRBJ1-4	ASSIGRATNEKLF
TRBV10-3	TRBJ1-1	AISESRGVATEAF
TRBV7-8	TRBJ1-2	ASSLSRGLPEDGYT
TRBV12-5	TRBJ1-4	ASGLFARPNNEKLF
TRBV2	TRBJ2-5	ASREVQGSETQY
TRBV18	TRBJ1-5	ASSPGPDVQPQH
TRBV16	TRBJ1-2	ASSQRDRGQDDYGYT
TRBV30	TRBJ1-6	AWSGQGVTPLH
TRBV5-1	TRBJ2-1	ASSMRGFGYNEQF
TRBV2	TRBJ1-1	ASTAERGTEAF
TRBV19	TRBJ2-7	ASSISGGRDEQY
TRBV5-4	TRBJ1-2	ASSATHQENYGYT
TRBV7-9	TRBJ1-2	ASSPGWGVNYGYT
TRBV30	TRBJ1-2	ACHYRGVNYGYT
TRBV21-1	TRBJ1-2	ASSKHGRGYT
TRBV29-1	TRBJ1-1	SAQTQGGGNTEAF